The 23 T cell receptor beta chains presented below share a single source sample, sequenced in a study of blood T cell repertoires in COVID-19. Only in-frame clones appear in the TCRdb table, and some are missing; sequencing was by immunoSEQ multiplex PCR. The table records around 63,000 clones, 80% of them present only once. Sequenced sample: peripheral blood. All receptors derive from a man aged 60-69 years with acute or convalescent COVID-19.

The rearrangement links TRBV9 to TRBJ1-6; possibly TRBD1 for D (6 bases). Germline CDR1 reads SGDLS; CDR2 reads YYNGEE. Trimming stripped 4 bases from V and 7 bases from J, with 15 bases between. This CDR3 is 15 amino acids long. CDR3: CASSRVGGGNSPLHF. The CDR3 bases are TGTGCCAGCAGCAGAGTGGGGGGGGGCAATTCACCCCTCCACTTT.

The genes are TRBV19 and TRBJ1-1; 7 positions agree with TRBD1. With V trimmed by 3 bases and J by 2 bases, 3 bases remained unmatched. The germline CDR1 and CDR2 sequences are LNHDA and SQIVND (reference sequence). The CDR3 has 14 residues. CDR3 DNA: TGTGCCAGTAGTATGGGGACAGCTAACACTGAAGCTTTCTTT. The encoded protein is CASSMGTANTEAFF.

The chain uses TRBV5-1 and TRBJ2-5; D gene uncertain. This CDR3 is built from 12 residues. Germline CDR1 SGHRS, CDR2 YFSETQ. Trimming cost V 5 bases and J 4 bases, with 9 bases left between them. This CDR3 reads CASRRTIETQYF. The CDR3 nucleotides are TGCGCCAGCAGACGTACTATAGAGACCCAGTACTTC.

CDR3 bases: TGTGCCAGCAGTCTCCAGGGCTCCACATGGGATACGCAGTATTTT. It yields the protein CASSLQGSTWDTQYF. The V call is TRBV6-2 or TRBV6-3, the J call TRBJ2-3, with D maybe TRBD1 (5 bases). Trimming took 5 bases from V and 6 from J, leaving 18 bases between them. In germline, CDR1 is MNHEY, CDR2 SVGEGT. The CDR3 runs 15 residues.

The table lists this clone with a count of one. The J gene is TRBJ2-5, the V gene TRBV5-4; 8 nucleotides agree with TRBD2. Germline CDR1 reads SGHNT; CDR2 reads YYREEE (reference sequence). The V segment lost 8 bases and the J segment 1 base; nucleotides outside the gene matches: 10. The CDR3 is 15 amino acids. For the CDR3, the DNA is TGTGCCAGTTTTACCGGACTAGCTTCCCAAGAGACCCAGTACTTC. Encoded protein: CASFTGLASQETQYF.

In this sample, this clone turned up a few times. The J gene is TRBJ2-7, the V gene TRBV11-2, with 10 bases fitting TRBD1. J lost 3 bases, V lost 6 bases, and 11 bases had no gene match. From germline, CDR1 is SGHAT and CDR2 FQNNGV. This CDR3 has 16 amino acids. As DNA, the CDR3 is TGTGCCAGCAGAACCACTGGGACAGGGGATTTCTACGAGCAGTACTTC. Translating it yields CASRTTGTGDFYEQYF.

This sequence joins TRBV11-2 and TRBJ2-2, with 7 bases aligning to TRBD1. The CDR3 has 15 residues. V lost 2 bases and J lost 4; bases outside the gene matches: 4. CDR1 and CDR2 from the germline V gene are SGHAT and FQNNGV. The CDR3 here is CASSLWDRSTGELFF. The DNA of the CDR3 is TGTGCCAGCAGCTTATGGGACAGATCCACCGGGGAGCTGTTTTTT.

The rearrangement joins TRBV5-3 to TRBJ1-5; D perhaps matches TRBD1 (5 bases). Being an ORF, TRBV5-3 has a function that is uncertain. The CDR3 has 14 amino acids. Trimming removed 6 bases at V and 1 base at J, with 11 bases between. CDR3 sequence reads: CARNQPGSNQPQHF. In nucleotides, the CDR3 is TGTGCCAGAAACCAGCCAGGGAGCAATCAGCCCCAGCATTTT.

This chain connects TRBV29-1 to TRBJ2-1; D is perhaps TRBD2 (7 bases). Trimming left V 7 bases short and J 7 bases short, with 26 bases between. Germline V lookup: CDR1 SQVTM, CDR2 ANQGSEA. This CDR3 comprises 16 residues. As DNA, the CDR3 is TGCAGCGCCCCGCCCAAGCTGGCGGGGGCCGGTAATGAGCAGTTCTTC. Amino acids: CSAPPKLAGAGNEQFF.

The chain carries TRBV6-5 and TRBJ2-5, with a possible D match to TRBD2 (5 bases). The CDR3 has 16 residues. Germline CDR1 is MNHEY and CDR2 is SVGAGI. V was shortened by 1 base and J by 0 bases, with 12 bases between the two germline ends. CDR3 loop: CASSYFGRAYQETQYF. The CDR3 DNA follows: TGTGCCAGCAGTTACTTCGGGCGGGCTTACCAAGAGACCCAGTACTTC.

The gene calls are TRBV5-1 and TRBJ2-7; 7 nucleotides align to TRBD1. The germline gives CDR1 SGHRS, CDR2 YFSETQ. This CDR3 is 13 amino acids long. V dropped 4 bases and J dropped 2; count of bases not matched to a gene: 3. CDR3 region: CASSAGTAYEQYF. The CDR3 nucleotides are TGCGCCAGCAGCGCCGGGACAGCCTACGAGCAGTACTTC.

The V gene is TRBV27, the J gene TRBJ2-1; 11 bases are a match to TRBD2. The CDR3 is 16 residues long. Losses at the gene ends were 5 bases for V and 7 bases for J; bases not matched to a gene: 10. Germline values: CDR1 MNHEY, CDR2 SMNVEV (reference sequence). The CDR3 nucleotides are TGTGCCAGCAGTGCTGGTAGCGGGGGGGCCCGAAATGAGCAGTTCTTC. This translates into CASSAGSGGARNEQFF.

The rearrangement joins TRBV7-9 to TRBJ2-3; 12 bases are shared with TRBD1. V lost 5 bases, J lost 4 bases, and 7 bases stayed unmatched. The germline gives CDR1 SEHNR, CDR2 FQNEAQ (reference sequence). CDR3 length: 16 residues. The CDR3: CASSIGTGGLADTQYF. The CDR3 DNA reads TGTGCCAGCAGCATCGGGACAGGGGGCCTGGCAGATACGCAGTATTTT. The full variable domain, in which reference TRBV7-9 and TRBJ2-3 provide the parts outside the CDR3, is DTGVSQNPRHKITKRGQNVTFRCDPISEHNRLYWYRQTLGQGPEFLTYFQNEAQLEKSRLLSDRFSAERPKGSFSTLEIQRTEQGDSAMYLCASSIGTGGLADTQYFGPGTRLTVL.

The gene calls are TRBV19 and TRBJ1-5, with TRBD1 identical over 8 bases. The CDR3 loop spans 16 amino acids. V trimming: 3 bases; J trimming: 2 bases; junction bases outside the gene matches: 6. From germline, CDR1 is LNHDA and CDR2 SQIVND (reference sequence). The CDR3 protein is CASSIGQGGGNQPQHF. As DNA, the CDR3 is TGTGCCAGTAGTATTGGACAGGGCGGCGGCAATCAGCCCCAGCATTTT.

This clone came up a few times. Here the CDR3 DNA reads TGTGCCAGCAGTCCCCGGGTCACAGATACGCAGTATTTT. Translation: CASSPRVTDTQYF. The chain is built from TRBV12-3 or TRBV12-4 and TRBJ2-3, with no clear D. V was clipped by 5 bases and J by 2 bases, with 8 bases between them. The CDR3 runs 13 residues.

This chain joins TRBV5-6 and TRBJ1-3; D is unresolved. The CDR3 loop spans 15 amino acids. CDR1 SGHDT and CDR2 YYEEEE come from the germline V gene. With 5 bases removed from V and 0 bases from J, the gap between germline ends came to 12 bases. CDR3 in amino acids: CASSYSGISGNTIYF. The CDR3 DNA reads TGTGCCAGCAGTTACTCCGGGATCTCTGGAAACACCATATATTTT.

The sample holds a few counts of this clone. The CDR3 nucleotides read TGTGCCAGTAGTGGGGCTGGAGGGGGCAGCCCCCAAGAGACCCAGTACTTC. This codes for CASSGAGGGSPQETQYF. The chain employs TRBV19 and TRBJ2-5, with D possibly matching TRBD1 (7 bases). Per germline, CDR1 LNHDA and CDR2 SQIVND (reference sequence). The CDR3 runs to 17 residues. Trimming left V 5 bases short and J 1 base short, with 20 bases between.

This chain uses TRBV5-4 with TRBJ2-5, with 8 bases identical to TRBD2. V gave up 4 bases and J gave up 5 bases; unmatched junction bases: 4. The germline V gene encodes CDR1 SGHNT and CDR2 YYREEE (reference sequence). The length of the CDR3 is 13 residues. The CDR3 bases are TGTGCCAGCAGCCCCGGGGGGGCGGAGACCCAGTACTTC. Its protein product is CASSPGGAETQYF.

This rearrangement joins TRBV18 to TRBJ2-2; no clear D. The V and J ends lost 3 bases and 4 bases respectively, with 6 bases between them. The CDR3 extends over 13 amino acids. Germline CDR1 KGHSH, CDR2 LQKENI. The CDR3 DNA sequence: TGTGCCAGCTCACCTACGGTCACCGGGGAGCTGTTTTTT. Translated, it gives CASSPTVTGELFF.

The V call is TRBV29-1, the J call TRBJ1-1; 9 nucleotides match TRBD1. The V and J ends lost 5 bases and 1 base, in that order; junction bases with no gene match: 8. The CDR3 covers 15 residues. CDR1 and CDR2 (germline): SQVTM, ANQGSEA. In DNA, the CDR3 is TGCAGCGTTCGTCGCACAGGGGGCGCGAACACTGAAGCTTTCTTT. Encoded protein: CSVRRTGGANTEAFF.

V usage is TRBV14 and J usage is TRBJ2-5; 7 bases map to TRBD2. Germline V gives CDR1 SGHDN, CDR2 FVKESK. Trimming at V came to 3 bases and at J to 6 bases, leaving 10 bases not matched to a gene. The CDR3 sequence is 15 residues long. The CDR3 is CASSQGSAGFQTQYF. The CDR3 coding sequence is TGTGCCAGCAGCCAGGGTTCAGCGGGGTTTCAGACCCAGTACTTC.

The chain carries TRBV5-1 and TRBJ2-7; 7 nucleotides line up with TRBD2. Looked up from germline, CDR1 is SGHRS and CDR2 is YFSETQ. CDR3 size: 13 residues. V was clipped by 3 bases and J by 1 base; unmatched bases: 1. CDR3 loop: CASSSGGSYEQYF. The CDR3 DNA reads as TGCGCCAGCAGCTCCGGGGGGTCCTACGAGCAGTACTTC.

J is TRBJ2-2 and V is TRBV29-1, with D possibly matching TRBD1 (6 bases). There are 13 residues in the CDR3. The germline CDR1 and CDR2 sequences are SQVTM and ANQGSEA. V gave up 7 bases and J gave up 0 bases, with 9 bases separating them. CDR3 in amino acids: CSAGQTNTGELFF. The CDR3 coding sequence is TGCAGCGCGGGACAAACGAACACCGGGGAGCTGTTTTTT.